Presented here are 32 T cell receptor beta chains from one specimen sequenced in a study of blood T cell repertoires in COVID-19. Clones were read by immunoSEQ multiplex PCR, and TCRdb kept only the in-frame ones, dropping some. The sample has roughly 330,000 clones, roughly 88% seen once. The specimen was PBMCs or T cells enriched from blood (not recorded which). The receptors were sampled from a man younger than 45 who had recovered from COVID-19.

The chain carries TRBV11-2 and TRBJ1-2, with a possible D match to TRBD1 (5 bases). Germline-derived CDR1 and CDR2 are SGHAT and FQNNGV. The V end was cut by 0 bases, the J end by 13 bases, with 21 bases between. The length of the CDR3 is 15 residues. The CDR3 is CASSLERGTALERTF. CDR3 sequence (DNA): TGTGCCAGCAGCTTAGAACGGGGGACGGCTTTAGAGCGCACCTTC.

The V gene is TRBV19, the J gene TRBJ2-3; unclear D gene. The length of the CDR3 is 14 residues. The V gene lost 1 base and the J gene lost 0 bases, with 5 bases spanning the gap. Germline V CDR1 and CDR2: LNHDA, SQIVND (reference sequence). The DNA of the CDR3 is TGTGCCAGTAGTATAGTGACTAGCACAGATACGCAGTATTTT. Translation: CASSIVTSTDTQYF.

This chain connects TRBV24-1 to TRBJ2-1; 8 bases agree with TRBD2. J was trimmed by 5 bases and V by 1 base; bases with no gene match: 3. Germline V gene sequence: CDR1 KGHDR, CDR2 SFDVKD. The length of the CDR3 is 15 residues. CDR3 protein: CATSDFGGAHNEQFF. In DNA form, the CDR3 reads TGTGCCACCAGTGATTTCGGGGGGGCCCACAATGAGCAGTTCTTC.

This chain connects TRBV27 to TRBJ2-3, with TRBD2 identical over 7 bases. Germline CDR1 is MNHEY and CDR2 is SMNVEV (reference sequence). This CDR3 comprises 17 residues. Trimming cost V 3 bases and J 1 base; bases outside gene matches: 10. CDR3 nucleotide sequence: TGTGCCAGCAGTTTGCTAACGGTGGCGGGGGGCACAGATACGCAGTATTTT. It translates to CASSLLTVAGGTDTQYF.

This clone was seen more than once but under ten times. This rearrangement joins TRBV9 to TRBJ1-1; TRBD1 is a possible D gene (5 bases). The germline gives CDR1 SGDLS, CDR2 YYNGEE. The length of the CDR3 is 14 residues. Trimming took 0 bases from V and 5 from J, leaving 11 bases between them. CDR3 nucleotides: TGTGCCAGCAGCGTAGGAAGGGGTTTGACTGAAGCTTTCTTT. It translates to CASSVGRGLTEAFF.

The CDR3 region is CATSRANRDRGRNTIYF. DNA of the CDR3: TGTGCCACCAGCAGAGCAAACCGGGACAGGGGGCGAAACACCATATATTTT. The J gene is TRBJ1-3, the V gene TRBV15; TRBD1 agrees at 12 bases. The V gene's germline CDR1 is LNHNV and CDR2 YYDKDF (reference sequence). The CDR3 covers 17 residues. Trimming took 1 base from V and 5 from J; bases not matched to a gene: 6.

This sequence joins TRBV6-9 and TRBJ1-6, with D hard to call. Trimming stripped 0 bases from V and 7 bases from J, with 25 bases between. This CDR3 region has 20 residues. Germline lookup yields CDR1 MNHGY and CDR2 SVAAGI. The CDR3: CASSYSPGLAPPIGNSPLHF. The CDR3 nucleotides are TGTGCCAGCAGTTATTCCCCCGGACTGGCGCCCCCCATAGGGAATTCACCCCTCCACTTT.

This chain connects TRBV30 to TRBJ1-6, with D hard to call. The V end was cut by 0 bases, the J end by 6 bases, with 6 bases between. Germline CDR1 reads GTSNPN; CDR2 reads SVGIG (reference sequence). CDR3 size: 13 residues. The CDR3 DNA reads TGTGCCTGGAGTGTAGCCCCTAATTCACCCCTCCACTTT. Translating it yields CAWSVAPNSPLHF.

The chain is built from TRBV30 and TRBJ1-6, with 7 bases that match TRBD1. The germline CDR1 and CDR2 sequences are GTSNPN and SVGIG (reference sequence). V shed 4 bases, J shed 0 bases, and the junction held 9 bases outside the gene matches. The CDR3 is made up of 17 amino acids. CDR3 DNA sequence: TGTGCCTGGAAGACGGGACAGATCAGCTCCTATAATTCACCCCTCCACTTT. This translates into CAWKTGQISSYNSPLHF.

This clone showed up just once. The chain carries TRBV3-1 (or the pseudogene TRBV3-2) and TRBJ1-1; D perhaps matches TRBD1 (6 bases). Germline assignment: CDR1 LGHDT and CDR2 YNNKEL (reference sequence). The CDR3 has 14 residues. V dropped 0 bases and J dropped 14 bases, with 19 bases sitting between them. The DNA for the CDR3 is TGTGCCAGCAGCCAAGATTCAGGGGTATGGTTATTGTTCTTT. It is translated as CASSQDSGVWLLFF.

This chain joins TRBV19 and TRBJ2-7; TRBD1 matches at 8 bases. CDR1 is LNHDA, CDR2 SQIVND, per germline (reference sequence). V trimming: 9 bases; J trimming: 5 bases; junction bases outside the gene matches: 15. The CDR3 totals 15 residues. In DNA form, the CDR3 reads TGTGCCAGCGCAACCCCCCGCAGGGGGCTGGACGAGCAGTACTTC. This encodes CASATPRRGLDEQYF.

The chain has TRBV28 and TRBJ2-1; D is perhaps TRBD1 (6 bases). CDR3 length: 12 residues. CDR1 and CDR2 (germline): MDHEN, SYDVKM. Trimming removed 5 bases from V and 10 bases from J, with 12 bases in between. The CDR3 protein is CASSPPDREQFF. The CDR3 DNA reads as TGTGCCAGCAGTCCTCCGGACAGAGAGCAGTTCTTC.

As regards this clone: The sample has other DNA sequences that encode this CDR3 too. The chain has TRBV28 and TRBJ2-3, with D maybe TRBD1 (6 bases). Germline CDR1 is MDHEN and CDR2 is SYDVKM. This CDR3 is 13 amino acids long. V lost 6 bases, J lost 1 base, and 8 bases lay in between. CDR3 residues: CASRRQGTDTQYF. The CDR3 DNA reads TGTGCCAGCAGACGACAGGGCACAGATACGCAGTATTTT.

The chain employs TRBV7-2 and TRBJ1-2; TRBD1 is a possible D gene (5 bases). The CDR3 loop spans 14 amino acids. Germline V gives CDR1 SGHTA, CDR2 FQGNSA. With 5 bases removed from V and 6 bases from J, the gap between germline ends came to 16 bases. The CDR3 loop reads CASSLAPRVHGYTF. CDR3 nucleotide sequence: TGTGCCAGCAGCCTGGCCCCCAGGGTGCATGGCTACACCTTC. The full variable domain, with the rest looked up from reference TRBV7-2 and TRBJ1-2, is GAGVSQSPSNKVTEKGKDVELRCDPISGHTALYWYRQSLGQGLEFLIYFQGNSAPDKSGLPSDRFSAERTGGSVSTLTIQRTQQEDSAVYLCASSLAPRVHGYTFGSGTRLTVV.

This sequence joins TRBV7-3 and TRBJ2-2; 9 bases are a match to TRBD2. J lost 4 bases, V lost 4 bases, and 4 bases had no gene match. Germline CDR1 SGHTA, CDR2 FQGTGA. This CDR3 is 15 amino acids long. The CDR3 nucleotides read TGTGCCAGCAGCTGGGGACTAGCTGGCACCGGGGAGCTGTTTTTT. Its protein is CASSWGLAGTGELFF.

The chain employs TRBV21-1 and TRBJ2-2; the table's D call, TRBD2, was not checked against the DNA. TRBV21-1 is reported as a pseudogene. The CDR3 totals 20 residues. CDR3 coding DNA: TGTGCCAGCATCCCTATAGCGGGCCCGGGGGGTCGAGTGAACACCGGGGAGCTGTTTTTT. Translating gives CASIPIAGPGGRVNTGELFF.

The V gene is TRBV7-9, the J gene TRBJ1-4; D is possibly TRBD1 (6 bases). The CDR3 extends over 17 amino acids. Germline lookup yields CDR1 SEHNR and CDR2 FQNEAQ (reference sequence). V lost 5 bases, J lost 6 bases, and 22 bases lay in between. CDR3 in amino acids: CASSPGTRLFFYEKLFF. CDR3 nucleotide sequence: TGTGCCAGCAGCCCCGGGACACGGCTTTTCTTTTATGAAAAACTGTTTTTT.

The rearrangement joins TRBV2 to TRBJ2-3, with a weak D call TRBD2 (6 bases). CDR3 length: 13 residues. V dropped 4 bases and J dropped 1 base, with 6 bases sitting between them. The germline V gene encodes CDR1 SNHLY and CDR2 FYNNEI. The CDR3 loop reads CASSGEGTDTQYF. Written as DNA, the CDR3 is TGTGCCAGCAGTGGGGAGGGCACAGATACGCAGTATTTT.

The V gene is TRBV7-2, the J gene TRBJ1-1; D remains ambiguous. V was pared by 2 bases and J by 1 base, with 8 bases between. CDR1 is SGHTA and CDR2 is FQGNSA in the germline V gene. The CDR3 sequence is 14 residues long. CDR3 loop: CASSLFQENTEAFF. CDR3 sequence (DNA): TGTGCCAGCAGCTTATTCCAGGAGAACACTGAAGCTTTCTTT.

This sequence joins TRBV15 and TRBJ2-7; possibly TRBD2 for D (6 bases). Germline assignment: CDR1 LNHNV and CDR2 YYDKDF (reference sequence). This CDR3 is 15 amino acids long. V gave up 5 bases and J gave up 2 bases, with 16 bases separating them. CDR3 sequence reads: CATSGSGLFAYEQYF. As DNA, the CDR3 is TGTGCCACCAGCGGAAGCGGACTATTCGCCTACGAGCAGTACTTC.

V is TRBV11-2 and J is TRBJ2-1, with D tentatively TRBD2 (5 bases). CDR3 length equals 14 residues. V was shortened by 5 bases and J by 10 bases, with 18 bases between the two germline ends. Per the germline V gene, CDR1 is SGHAT and CDR2 is FQNNGV. The CDR3 reads CASSPAVQEVEQFF. The DNA of the CDR3 is TGTGCCAGCAGCCCCGCCGTTCAGGAGGTGGAGCAGTTCTTC.

The chain carries TRBV29-1 and TRBJ2-7, with 7 bases fitting TRBD2. This CDR3 comprises 13 residues. With V trimmed by 0 bases and J by 3 bases, 2 bases remained unmatched. Germline V gives CDR1 SQVTM, CDR2 ANQGSEA. The DNA for the CDR3 is TGCAGCGTTGAAGATGGGAGGGGCTACGAGCAGTACTTC. Protein: CSVEDGRGYEQYF.

V and J are TRBV7-2 and TRBJ2-2; D remains unclear. The V end was cut by 4 bases, the J end by 8 bases, with 11 bases between. Germline lookup yields CDR1 SGHTA and CDR2 FQGNSA. The CDR3 sequence is 13 residues long. For the CDR3, the DNA is TGTGCCAGCAGCTCACCACTCCGGGGGGAGCTGTTTTTT. Translating gives CASSSPLRGELFF.

The chain couples TRBV18 to TRBJ1-2; 7 positions agree with TRBD1. The V gene's germline CDR1 is KGHSH and CDR2 LQKENI. V gave up 3 bases and J gave up 2 bases; unmatched junction bases: 12. The CDR3 totals 17 residues. DNA for the CDR3: TGTGCCAGCTCACCTCGACAGGGCTCGCTAGCCAACTATGGCTACACCTTC. This encodes CASSPRQGSLANYGYTF.

This chain's CDR3 is CASSEERFTEAFF. In nucleotides, the CDR3 is TGTGCCAGCAGTGAAGAGAGATTCACTGAAGCTTTCTTT. The V and J genes are TRBV2 and TRBJ1-1; D remains ambiguous. V was trimmed by 1 base and J by 4 bases, leaving 7 bases between them. The CDR3 contains 13 residues. The germline V gene encodes CDR1 SNHLY and CDR2 FYNNEI.

This sequence joins TRBV27 and TRBJ2-7, with a possible D match to TRBD2 (6 bases). Deletions cut 5 bases from V and 0 bases from J, with 17 bases between. This CDR3 is 16 amino acids long. The germline V gene encodes CDR1 MNHEY and CDR2 SMNVEV (reference sequence). The CDR3 DNA reads as TGTGCCAGCAGTCCCTCATCTGGGACTCGCTCCTACGAGCAGTACTTC. It specifies CASSPSSGTRSYEQYF.

The J gene is TRBJ1-6, the V gene TRBV6-5; 7 bases fit TRBD1. Looked up from germline, CDR1 is MNHEY and CDR2 is SVGAGI. CDR3 length: 12 amino acids. The V segment lost 6 bases and the J segment 12 bases; nucleotides outside the gene matches: 5. This CDR3 reads CASSKQGRPLHF. In DNA form, the CDR3 reads TGTGCCAGCAGCAAACAGGGGAGACCCCTCCACTTT.

The chain links TRBV27 to TRBJ1-1; 10 bases agree with TRBD1. Germline values: CDR1 MNHEY, CDR2 SMNVEV (reference sequence). The V gene end was trimmed by 3 bases and the J gene end by 7 bases; junction bases not matched to a gene: 11. The CDR3 contains 16 residues. Here the CDR3 reads CASSLGPGQGGVEAFF. The CDR3, as DNA: TGTGCCAGCAGTTTGGGACCCGGACAGGGGGGAGTTGAAGCTTTCTTT.

A few counts support this clone. This chain links TRBV7-9 with TRBJ1-2; D not certain. This CDR3 spans 12 amino acids. The germline V and J ends were trimmed by 1 base and 8 bases, with 8 bases remaining between them. CDR1 SEHNR and CDR2 FQNEAQ come from the germline V gene (reference sequence). The CDR3 sequence: CASSLDLRGYTF. In DNA form, the CDR3 reads TGTGCCAGCAGCTTAGATCTTAGAGGCTACACCTTC.

About this clone itself: Distinct nucleotide sequences in the sample also encode this CDR3. This chain links TRBV19 with TRBJ1-5, with TRBD1 matching over 11 bases. J was trimmed by 6 bases and V by 5 bases; bases with no gene match: 3. There are 14 residues in the CDR3. CDR1 is LNHDA, CDR2 SQIVND, per germline (reference sequence). CDR3 amino acids: CASSGTGGLQPQHF. CDR3 nucleotides: TGTGCCAGTAGTGGGACAGGGGGTCTTCAGCCCCAGCATTTT.

V gene TRBV5-1 combines with J gene TRBJ2-7; TRBD1 agrees at 10 bases. CDR3 length: 15 residues. The germline V gene encodes CDR1 SGHRS and CDR2 YFSETQ. Trimming at V came to 4 bases and at J to 5 bases, leaving 9 bases not matched to a gene. CDR3 coding DNA: TGCGCCAGCAGCGTTGGACAGGGGGAAGAGAACGAGCAGTACTTC. It yields the protein CASSVGQGEENEQYF.

V and J are TRBV11-1 and TRBJ2-7; D is uncertain. The V gene's germline CDR1 is SGHAT and CDR2 FQDESV (reference sequence). There are 11 residues in the CDR3. Trimming took off 5 bases at V and 3 bases at J, with 5 bases between the two ends. This CDR3 reads CASSQYYEQYF. CDR3 DNA: TGTGCCAGCAGCCAGTACTACGAGCAGTACTTC.